This TCR beta chain was sequenced for a study of blood T cell repertoires in COVID-19. This clone has just a few counts. Profiling relied on immunoSEQ multiplex PCR, and the TCRdb table lists in-frame clones only, not all of them. The profile covers more than 300,000 clones, with 88% appearing a single time and around 1.2% taken by the ten largest. The CDR3 is made up of 15 amino acids. The germline V and J ends were trimmed by 0 bases and 1 base, with 9 bases remaining between them. Germline loops: CDR1 LGHNA, CDR2 YNFKEQ. The sample comprised PBMCs or T cells enriched from blood (not recorded which). V and J are TRBV4-2 and TRBJ2-5; D not resolved. This sequence was found in a woman aged 18-29 years who had recovered from COVID-19. CDR3 protein: CASSQDLSFQETQYF. In nucleotides, the CDR3 is TGTGCCAGCAGCCAAGATCTTTCCTTCCAAGAGACCCAGTACTTC.